The 22 T cell receptor beta chains given below trace back to one sample, sequenced in a study of identical twins (dated by TCRdb to 2016 to 2017). The library was obtained by 5' RACE. These reads were obtained on an Illumina HiSeq 2000. TCRdb reprocessed the public reads (quality trimming at Q25 with fastp, clone calling with MiXCR) and kept in-frame beta chains. Duplicate CDR3 protein sequences are folded into a single record with the most common DNA and genes. For this sample the table gives around 480,000 distinct CDR3 sequences, of which approximately 14% were detected only once. The ten top clones hold 0.5% to 0.65% of the sample. These data were likewise used in another study, on yellow fever vaccine responses in identical twins.

The source material was CD4+ T cells sorted from blood. The receptor source for this set is a woman aged 18-29 years in good health.

V and J are TRBV24-1 and TRBJ2-7, with D unclear. This CDR3 comprises 14 residues. Germline CDR1 is KGHDR and CDR2 is SFDVKD. The V and J ends lost 5 bases and 4 bases respectively, with 14 bases between them. CDR3 sequence reads: CATSVWANSYEQYF. The CDR3 nucleotides read TGTGCCACCAGTGTTTGGGCCAACAGTTACGAGCAGTACTTC.

This CDR3 reads CASSYPGLASDTQYF. The DNA of the CDR3 is TGTGCCAGCAGCTATCCGGGACTAGCTTCGGATACGCAGTATTTT. The rearrangement links TRBV5-4 to TRBJ2-3; 9 nucleotides agree with TRBD2. Germline assignment: CDR1 SGHNT and CDR2 YYREEE (reference sequence). This CDR3 is built from 15 residues. V lost 3 bases and J lost 6; bases outside the gene matches: 8.

The chain combines TRBV7-2 with TRBJ2-5; the match to TRBD1 covers 7 bases. The CDR3 is 13 amino acids. V gave up 5 bases and J gave up 6 bases; unmatched junction bases: 6. Germline CDR1 is SGHTA and CDR2 is FQGNSA. The CDR3 sequence is CASSPPGQKTQYF. DNA of the CDR3: TGTGCCAGCAGCCCGCCGGGACAGAAGACCCAGTACTTC. The variable domain in full, with the rest retrieved from reference TRBV7-2 and TRBJ2-5, is GAGVSQSPSNKVTEKGKDVELRCDPISGHTALYWYRQSLGQGLEFLIYFQGNSAPDKSGLPSDRFSAERTGGSVSTLTIQRTQQEDSAVYLCASSPPGQKTQYFGPGTRLLVL.

The V gene is TRBV6-1, the J gene TRBJ2-7; 7 bases are shared with TRBD1. The CDR3 length is 14 residues. The germline gives CDR1 MNHNS, CDR2 SASEGT. J gave up 4 bases and V 6 bases, and 9 bases lay outside the gene matches. CDR3 sequence reads: CASRETGSSYEQYF. In DNA, the CDR3 is TGTGCCAGCAGGGAGACAGGGTCTAGTTACGAGCAGTACTTC.

The V gene is TRBV11-1, the J gene TRBJ2-3; 8 positions agree with TRBD1. J lost 1 base, V lost 1 base, and 10 bases had no gene match. Germline V gives CDR1 SGHAT, CDR2 FQDESV (reference sequence). The CDR3 runs 18 residues. The CDR3 loop reads CASSLGRTGPFGTDTQYF. Written as DNA, the CDR3 is TGTGCCAGCAGCTTAGGGCGGACAGGGCCATTTGGCACAGATACGCAGTATTTT.

The V call is TRBV5-5, the J call TRBJ2-7, with 12 bases matching TRBD2. The CDR3 loop spans 14 amino acids. The V segment lost 6 bases and the J segment 10 bases; nucleotides outside the gene matches: 11. Germline loops: CDR1 SGHKS, CDR2 YYEKEE (reference sequence). The CDR3 DNA is TGTGCCAGCACCCTGGCGCTAGCGGGGGGGAGACAGTACTTC. Its translation is CASTLALAGGRQYF.

This clonotype was detected a few times. The chain couples TRBV7-3 to TRBJ2-3; 10 positions agree with TRBD2. The CDR3 runs to 16 residues. The germline V gene has CDR1 SGHTA and CDR2 FQGTGA. V shed 4 bases and J 0 bases; nucleotides not matched to a gene: 4. The CDR3 bases are TGTGCCAGCAGCTCCGAGCGGGGGGGAAGCACAGATACGCAGTATTTT. Translating it yields CASSSERGGSTDTQYF. Supplemented by reference TRBV7-3 and TRBJ2-3, the full variable domain reads GAGVSQTPSNKVTEKGKYVELRCDPISGHTALYWYRQSLGQGPEFLIYFQGTGAADDSGLPNDRFFAVRPEGSVSTLKIQRTERGDSAVYLCASSSERGGSTDTQYFGPGTRLTVL.

The chain couples TRBV10-3 to TRBJ2-5; 11 bases are shared with TRBD2. CDR1 and CDR2 from the germline V gene are ENHRY and SYGVKD. The CDR3 is 14 amino acids. Unmatched junction bases numbered 0, after V lost 4 bases and J lost 2 bases. The CDR3 loop reads CAISGTSGQETQYF. The CDR3 coding sequence is TGTGCCATCAGTGGGACTAGCGGGCAAGAGACCCAGTACTTC.

This clonotype has ten or more counts. The chain couples TRBV12-3 or TRBV12-4 to TRBJ2-3; D remains unclear. Trimming took off 6 bases at V and 2 bases at J, with 6 bases between the two ends. CDR3 length: 12 amino acids. The DNA for the CDR3 is TGTGCCAGCAGCCTTAACACAGATACGCAGTATTTT. Amino acid sequence: CASSLNTDTQYF.

This clonotype showed up just a few times. The CDR3 spells CSASPGTGNQETQYF. CDR3 DNA sequence: TGCAGTGCTAGCCCCGGGACAGGCAACCAAGAGACCCAGTACTTC. V gene TRBV20-1 combines with J gene TRBJ2-5, with 8 bases aligning to TRBD1. The CDR3 spans 15 residues. The germline CDR1 and CDR2 sequences are DFQATT and SNEGSKA (reference sequence). Germline trimming cut 3 bases from V and 0 bases from J; bases unmatched to any gene: 6.

The chain is built from TRBV27 and TRBJ2-2; TRBD2 matches at 11 bases. This CDR3 is 15 amino acids long. With V trimmed by 3 bases and J by 8 bases, 5 bases remained unmatched. Germline V gives CDR1 MNHEY, CDR2 SMNVEV (reference sequence). CDR3 DNA sequence: TGTGCCAGCAGTTTCCGACTAGCGGGGACAGGGGAGCTGTTTTTT. This codes for CASSFRLAGTGELFF.

The chain employs TRBV30 and TRBJ1-1; TRBD1 might be the D (5 bases). V lost 4 bases, J lost 4 bases, and 13 bases lay in between. CDR1 is GTSNPN, CDR2 SVGIG, per germline (reference sequence). The CDR3 contains 13 residues. CDR3 coding DNA: TGTGCCTGGAAGGGGCATAGGGCCACTGAAGCTTTCTTT. This encodes CAWKGHRATEAFF. Filled out from reference TRBV30 and TRBJ1-1, the complete variable domain reads SQTIHQWPATLVQPVGSPLSLECTVEGTSNPNLYWYRQAAGRGLQLLFYSVGIGQISSEVPQNLSASRPQDRQFILSSKKLLLSDSGFYLCAWKGHRATEAFFGQGTRLTVV.

V gene TRBV6-1 combines with J gene TRBJ2-1; D is perhaps TRBD1 or TRBD2 (7 bases each). The CDR3 extends over 13 amino acids. V was clipped by 2 bases and J by 10 bases, with 12 bases between them. Per germline, CDR1 MNHNS and CDR2 SASEGT. This CDR3 is CASSEYQGGEQFF. The CDR3 DNA is TGTGCCAGCAGTGAATACCAGGGGGGGGAGCAGTTCTTC.

This chain connects TRBV5-1 to TRBJ2-1; the match to TRBD2 covers 7 bases. This CDR3 contains 14 residues. With 0 bases clipped from V and 6 bases from J, the junction kept 3 bases outside the gene matches. Germline CDR1 SGHRS, CDR2 YFSETQ. CDR3 DNA: TGCGCCAGCAGCTTGGTGGGGGGGGTCAATGAGCAGTTCTTC. Amino acids: CASSLVGGVNEQFF.

The chain carries TRBV7-9 and TRBJ2-3; tentatively, D is TRBD2 (5 bases). V shed 5 bases and J shed 3 bases, with 18 bases lying between them. This CDR3 comprises 16 residues. Per germline, CDR1 SEHNR and CDR2 FQNEAQ (reference sequence). The CDR3 sequence: CASSLLAPSGTDTQYF. As DNA, the CDR3 is TGTGCCAGCAGCCTGCTAGCTCCTAGTGGGACAGATACGCAGTATTTT.

This clonotype was seen a handful of times. The chain combines TRBV5-1 with TRBJ2-3; possible D gene TRBD2, 7 bases. Germline values: CDR1 SGHRS, CDR2 YFSETQ. V dropped 0 bases and J dropped 2 bases, with 16 bases sitting between them. The CDR3 totals 17 residues. The CDR3 here is CASSLAKGGGTTDTQYF. CDR3 in DNA: TGCGCCAGCAGCTTGGCCAAAGGGGGGGGCACCACAGATACGCAGTATTTT.

This clonotype has more than one count but fewer than ten. The chain joins TRBV18 to TRBJ2-1, with D possibly matching TRBD1 (5 bases). In germline, CDR1 is KGHSH, CDR2 LQKENI. CDR3 size: 14 residues. The ends were cut back, 3 bases at V and 7 bases at J, with 13 bases in the middle. CDR3 coding DNA: TGTGCCAGCTCACCTCCAGGGTCCCCAAATGAGCAGTTCTTC. This encodes CASSPPGSPNEQFF. The whole variable domain, remainder taken from reference TRBV18 and TRBJ2-1, is NAGVMQNPRHLVRRRGQEARLRCSPMKGHSHVYWYRQLPEEGLKFMVYLQKENIIDESGMPKERFSAEFPKEGPSILRIQQVVRGDSAAYFCASSPPGSPNEQFFGPGTRLTVL.

The DNA of the CDR3 is TGTGCCACCAGCCGAACCCGGGACGGAACGTACAATGAGCAGTTCTTC. This sequence encodes CATSRTRDGTYNEQFF. The gene calls are TRBV15 and TRBJ2-1; perhaps D is TRBD1 or TRBD2 (5 bases each). Germline CDR1 LNHNV, CDR2 YYDKDF (reference sequence). The V end was cut by 5 bases, the J end by 4 bases, with 18 bases between. The CDR3 is 16 residues long.

This clonotype appeared a few times. The chain joins TRBV6-2 or TRBV6-3 to TRBJ2-3; 9 bases are shared with TRBD2. The CDR3 has 14 residues. The germline gives CDR1 MNHEY, CDR2 SVGEGT. J lost 7 bases, V lost 2 bases, and 4 bases had no gene match. The chain's CDR3 is CASSYGTSIHTQYF. CDR3 nucleotides: TGTGCCAGCAGTTACGGGACTAGCATCCATACGCAGTATTTT.

This clonotype has more than one count but fewer than ten. The chain combines TRBV28 with TRBJ2-7, with 7 bases fitting TRBD2. This CDR3 spans 17 amino acids. Germline lookup yields CDR1 MDHEN and CDR2 SYDVKM. After removal of 4 bases from V and 0 bases from J, the junction contained 12 bases not matched to a gene. The CDR3 DNA is TGTGCCAGCAGTTCTTGGGGGACCGGGGGGAGCTCCTACGAGCAGTACTTC. The encoded protein is CASSSWGTGGSSYEQYF.

This rearrangement joins TRBV6-1 to TRBJ2-2; no reliable D call. CDR3 size: 16 residues. The ends were cut back, 6 bases at V and 7 bases at J, with 21 bases in the middle. Germline values: CDR1 MNHNS, CDR2 SASEGT. The CDR3 DNA reads as TGTGCCAGCAGGCGGAGAGCTGGGTTAATTCTCGGGGAGCTGTTTTTT. Its protein is CASRRRAGLILGELFF.

The chain has TRBV6-1 and TRBJ2-1; TRBD2 agrees at 7 bases. In germline, CDR1 is MNHNS, CDR2 SASEGT. The CDR3 is made up of 14 amino acids. V shed 6 bases, J shed 7 bases, and the junction held 9 bases outside the gene matches. The CDR3 sequence is CASSRGGSWNEQFF. The CDR3 coding sequence is TGTGCCAGCAGCCGCGGCGGGAGTTGGAATGAGCAGTTCTTC.